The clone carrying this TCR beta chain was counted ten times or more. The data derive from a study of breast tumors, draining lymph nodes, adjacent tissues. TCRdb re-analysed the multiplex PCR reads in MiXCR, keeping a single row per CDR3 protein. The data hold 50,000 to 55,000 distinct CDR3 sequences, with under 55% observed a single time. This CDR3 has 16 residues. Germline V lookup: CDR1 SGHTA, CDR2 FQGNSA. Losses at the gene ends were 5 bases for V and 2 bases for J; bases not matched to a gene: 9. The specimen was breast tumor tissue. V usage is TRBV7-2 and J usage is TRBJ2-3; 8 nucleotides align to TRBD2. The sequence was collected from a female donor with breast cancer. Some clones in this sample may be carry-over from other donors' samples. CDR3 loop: CASSPHLAGITDTQYF. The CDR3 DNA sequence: TGTGCCAGCAGCCCTCACTTAGCGGGGATCACAGATACGCAGTATTTT.